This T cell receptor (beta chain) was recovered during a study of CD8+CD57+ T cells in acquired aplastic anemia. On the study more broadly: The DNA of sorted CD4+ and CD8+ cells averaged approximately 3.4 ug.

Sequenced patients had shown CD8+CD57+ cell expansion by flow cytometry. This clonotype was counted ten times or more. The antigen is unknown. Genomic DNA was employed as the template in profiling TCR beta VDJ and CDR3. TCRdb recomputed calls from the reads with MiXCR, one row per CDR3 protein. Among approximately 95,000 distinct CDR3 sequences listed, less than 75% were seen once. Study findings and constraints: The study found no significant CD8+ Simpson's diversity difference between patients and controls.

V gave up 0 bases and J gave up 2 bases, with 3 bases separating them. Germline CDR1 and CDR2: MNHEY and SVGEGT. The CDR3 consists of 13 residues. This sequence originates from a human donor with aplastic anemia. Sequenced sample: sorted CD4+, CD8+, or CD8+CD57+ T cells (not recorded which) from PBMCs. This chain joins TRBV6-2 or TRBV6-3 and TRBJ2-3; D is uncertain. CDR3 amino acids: CASSYSSTDTQYF. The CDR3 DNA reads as TGTGCCAGCAGTTACTCGTCCACAGATACGCAGTATTTT.